The subject of this entry is one T cell receptor beta chain. Method: immunoSEQ multiplex PCR; TCRdb's copy keeps in-frame clones and lacks some. The table lists roughly 150,000 clones, 92% of them singletons. This entry comes from a study of control samples from healthy donors and cancer patients. CDR3 length: 13 amino acids. Per the germline V gene, CDR1 is SGHAT and CDR2 is FQDESV (reference sequence). Trimming removed 8 bases at V and 4 bases at J, with 15 bases between. The V call is TRBV11-1, the J call TRBJ2-7; D gene uncertain. This clonotype was sampled from a woman aged 25 to 39 in good health. The sequencing sample was made of blood. The CDR3 spells CASSELPKYEQYF. In nucleotides, the CDR3 is TGTGCCAGCTCGGAGCTGCCCAAGTACGAGCAGTACTTC.